This passage covers 21 T cell receptor beta chains from one sample sequenced in a study of blood T cell repertoires in COVID-19. The assay was immunoSEQ multiplex PCR, and TCRdb's table has in-frame clones only and misses some. The table shows under 100,000 clones, with over 85% occurring only once. Sequencing was performed on peripheral blood. These receptor sequences come from a man between 50 and 59 years old with active COVID-19.

V is TRBV9 and J is TRBJ1-1; 9 bases align to TRBD1. The CDR3 has 13 residues. Germline CDR1 and CDR2: SGDLS and YYNGEE. J lost 8 bases, V lost 3 bases, and 5 bases had no gene match. The chain's CDR3 is CASSADRGYEAFF. The CDR3 DNA reads TGTGCCAGCAGCGCAGACAGGGGGTACGAAGCTTTCTTT.

This chain uses TRBV5-5 with TRBJ2-1; 10 nucleotides agree with TRBD1. With V trimmed by 2 bases and J by 6 bases, 8 bases remained unmatched. CDR3 length equals 16 residues. CDR1 is SGHKS, CDR2 YYEKEE, per germline (reference sequence). The CDR3 here is CASSFGPGTGANEQFF. The CDR3 DNA sequence: TGTGCCAGCAGCTTTGGGCCCGGGACAGGGGCCAATGAGCAGTTCTTC.

V and J are TRBV7-3 and TRBJ2-1; 10 bases align to TRBD2. V dropped 5 bases and J dropped 4; count of bases not matched to a gene: 8. The CDR3 totals 16 residues. Germline CDR1 reads SGHTA; CDR2 reads FQGTGA. In DNA, the CDR3 is TGTGCCAGCAGCAGAAGCGGACTAGCGGCATACAATGAGCAGTTCTTC. The encoded protein is CASSRSGLAAYNEQFF.

The chain couples TRBV29-1 to TRBJ2-3; no reliable D call. CDR3 size: 11 residues. The V gene lost 4 bases and the J gene lost 3 bases, with 5 bases spanning the gap. The V gene's germline CDR1 is SQVTM and CDR2 ANQGSEA. CDR3 amino acids: CSVVRTDTQYF. In DNA, the CDR3 is TGCAGCGTTGTGCGGACAGATACGCAGTATTTT.

This rearrangement joins TRBV9 to TRBJ2-5; possible D gene TRBD2, 6 bases. V was clipped by 3 bases and J by 1 base, with 7 bases between them. Germline CDR1 reads SGDLS; CDR2 reads YYNGEE. This CDR3 has 13 residues. The CDR3 DNA sequence: TGTGCCAGCAGCGGGGGGGTCCAAGAGACCCAGTACTTC. It codes for CASSGGVQETQYF.

The V call is TRBV7-8, the J call TRBJ2-7, with 9 bases that match TRBD1. In germline, CDR1 is SGHVS, CDR2 FQNEAQ. The V gene end was trimmed by 5 bases and the J gene end by 2 bases; junction bases not matched to a gene: 10. The CDR3 is 16 amino acids. The CDR3 spells CASSLTGGLAPYEQYF. DNA for the CDR3: TGTGCCAGCAGCCTTACAGGGGGCCTAGCCCCCTACGAGCAGTACTTC.

The chain is built from TRBV29-1 and TRBJ1-5; a possible D gene is TRBD1 (6 bases). The germline gives CDR1 SQVTM, CDR2 ANQGSEA. The CDR3 sequence is 13 residues long. Trimming shortened V by 8 bases and J by 0 bases, and 11 bases separated the two germline ends. The CDR3 DNA reads as TGCAGCTACAGGGAAAATAGCAATCAGCCCCAGCATTTT. Translated: CSYRENSNQPQHF.

The V and J genes are TRBV18 and TRBJ1-5; perhaps TRBD1 as D (5 bases). This CDR3 region has 15 residues. Germline lookup yields CDR1 KGHSH and CDR2 LQKENI. Trimming took 6 bases from V and 4 from J, leaving 16 bases between them. CDR3 region: CASSQNMGGNQPQHF. As DNA, the CDR3 is TGTGCCAGCTCCCAAAATATGGGGGGAAATCAGCCCCAGCATTTT.

The chain couples TRBV2 to TRBJ1-6; D is unresolved. With 5 bases removed from V and 7 bases from J, the gap between germline ends came to 12 bases. Germline CDR1 reads SNHLY; CDR2 reads FYNNEI. The CDR3 runs to 14 residues. The CDR3, as DNA: TGTGCCAGCAGTACAAAACACGAAAATTCACCCCTCCACTTT. Translated, it gives CASSTKHENSPLHF.

The rearrangement uses TRBV19 and TRBJ1-5; 8 nucleotides agree with TRBD1. Per the germline V gene, CDR1 is LNHDA and CDR2 is SQIVND (reference sequence). The CDR3 totals 11 residues. V shed 10 bases and J 11 bases; nucleotides not matched to a gene: 7. Here the CDR3 DNA reads TGTGCCACCACAGGGGGGGAGGCCCAGCATTTT. Its protein is CATTGGEAQHF.

This clone has just one count. J is TRBJ1-1 and V is TRBV13; TRBD1 matches 10 bases. This CDR3 region has 15 residues. V shed 5 bases and J 4 bases; nucleotides not matched to a gene: 7. Germline CDR1 reads PRHDT; CDR2 reads FYEKMQ (reference sequence). CDR3 in amino acids: CASSKLGQGVTEAFF. The CDR3 coding sequence is TGTGCCAGCAGCAAACTTGGACAGGGGGTCACTGAAGCTTTCTTT. Combining the CDR3 with reference TRBV13 and TRBJ1-1 gives the whole variable domain AAGVIQSPRHLIKEKRETATLKCYPIPRHDTVYWYQQGPGQDPQFLISFYEKMQSDKGSIPDRFSAQQFSDYHSELNMSSLELGDSALYFCASSKLGQGVTEAFFGQGTRLTVV.

The chain combines TRBV30 with TRBJ1-6; D gene ambiguous. CDR3 length equals 14 residues. Germline CDR1 GTSNPN, CDR2 SVGIG (reference sequence). Trimming took 1 base from V and 6 from J, leaving 10 bases between them. CDR3 loop: CAWSAGTPNSPLHF. DNA for the CDR3: TGTGCCTGGAGTGCAGGCACGCCTAATTCACCCCTCCACTTT.

The rearrangement links TRBV6-6 to TRBJ1-2, with 11 bases matching TRBD1. The CDR3 runs 14 residues. V shed 6 bases and J 4 bases; nucleotides not matched to a gene: 4. Germline V CDR1 and CDR2: MNHNY, SVGAGI (reference sequence). The CDR3 nucleotides are TGTGCCAGCAGCCCGGGACAGGGGGTCTATGGCTACACCTTC. The encoded protein is CASSPGQGVYGYTF.

V usage is TRBV28 and J usage is TRBJ2-7; weak D call: TRBD2 (6 bases). The V and J ends lost 8 bases and 2 bases respectively, with 13 bases between them. The CDR3 length is 13 residues. Germline CDR1 MDHEN, CDR2 SYDVKM. CDR3 in DNA: TGTGCCAGCGGGAGGTTCGGGACCTACGAGCAGTACTTC. It encodes CASGRFGTYEQYF.

This chain uses TRBV20-1 with TRBJ1-1; D might be TRBD1 (5 bases). The CDR3 runs to 10 residues. Looked up from germline, CDR1 is DFQATT and CDR2 is SNEGSKA (reference sequence). V gave up 1 base and J gave up 10 bases, with 7 bases separating them. CDR3 in amino acids: CSARVGGAFF. In DNA form, the CDR3 reads TGCAGTGCTAGAGTGGGGGGAGCTTTCTTT.

V is TRBV11-2 and J is TRBJ1-6; 7 nucleotides match TRBD1. The CDR3 covers 15 residues. V gave up 4 bases and J gave up 10 bases; unmatched junction bases: 10. CDR1 SGHAT and CDR2 FQNNGV come from the germline V gene. The CDR3, as DNA: TGTGCCAGCAGCTCCTCAGACAGGGTGGACTCACCCCTCCACTTT. It codes for CASSSSDRVDSPLHF.

This clone has just a few counts. The chain has TRBV4-1 and TRBJ1-3; 12 bases line up with TRBD1. The CDR3 extends over 21 amino acids. With V trimmed by 2 bases and J by 4 bases, 18 bases remained unmatched. Per the germline V gene, CDR1 is MGHRA and CDR2 is YSYEKL. Here the CDR3 DNA reads TGCGCCAGCAGCCAAAGAGCCCCGGGACAGGGGGCCGCCACCGCGGGAAACACCATATATTTT. Translated: CASSQRAPGQGAATAGNTIYF.

The V call is TRBV29-1, the J call TRBJ2-3, with TRBD1 matching 8 bases. In germline, CDR1 is SQVTM, CDR2 ANQGSEA. The CDR3 covers 14 residues. V shed 7 bases, J shed 3 bases, and the junction held 9 bases outside the gene matches. The CDR3 DNA reads TGCAGCGAGATTCGGACAGGGCTTACAGATACGCAGTATTTT. This codes for CSEIRTGLTDTQYF.

The chain is built from TRBV7-8 and TRBJ2-7, with TRBD2 identical over 10 bases. The V gene's germline CDR1 is SGHVS and CDR2 FQNEAQ. Losses at the gene ends were 1 base for V and 2 bases for J; bases not matched to a gene: 8. The CDR3 sequence is 17 residues long. The CDR3 reads CASSLGGGLAETYEQYF. As DNA, the CDR3 is TGTGCCAGCAGCTTAGGGGGTGGACTAGCGGAGACCTACGAGCAGTACTTC.

This chain links TRBV2 with TRBJ1-5; D gene uncertain. Germline values: CDR1 SNHLY, CDR2 FYNNEI. Trimming cost V 5 bases and J 3 bases, with 11 bases left between them. The CDR3 is 14 residues long. Here the CDR3 reads CASSYTEFNQPQHF. The CDR3 nucleotides are TGTGCCAGCAGTTACACAGAATTCAATCAGCCCCAGCATTTT.

The chain's CDR3 is CASNPRDLWTESGETQYF. The CDR3, as DNA: TGTGCCAGCAACCCTAGAGATTTGTGGACGGAGAGCGGAGAGACCCAGTACTTC. This sequence joins TRBV2 and TRBJ2-5; tentative D call: TRBD2 (5 bases). The length of the CDR3 is 18 residues. V was trimmed by 7 bases and J by 4 bases, leaving 28 bases between them. CDR1 and CDR2 from the germline V gene are SNHLY and FYNNEI.